Below, 18 T cell receptor beta chains from the same sample are listed, as sequenced in a study of shared clonotypes between healthy human individuals. Data came from immunoSEQ multiplex PCR; TCRdb stores just in-frame clones and leaves some out. The sample contains about 79,000 clones, 60% to 80% of which appear only once. The source material was memory CD8+ T cells sorted from blood. Subset here: CD45RO+ cells pooled with CCR7-negative TemRA cells. These receptors came from a man younger than 45 in good health.

This clone came up many times. V gene TRBV28 combines with J gene TRBJ1-5; D is ambiguous. The CDR3 covers 11 residues. Germline V gene data show CDR1 as MDHEN and CDR2 as SYDVKM. V gave up 4 bases and J gave up 6 bases, with 4 bases separating them. CDR3 sequence reads: CASSSPQPQHF. CDR3 sequence (DNA): TGTGCCAGCAGTTCACCTCAGCCCCAGCATTTT.

The chain carries TRBV6-5 and TRBJ2-3; D gene unclear. V was cut by 5 bases and J by 3 bases, with 6 bases left in between. The CDR3 sequence is 12 residues long. In germline, CDR1 is MNHEY, CDR2 SVGAGI. The CDR3 sequence is CASSTQTDTQYF. For the CDR3, the DNA is TGTGCCAGCAGTACTCAGACAGATACGCAGTATTTT.

The chain combines TRBV28 with TRBJ2-7; the D is unclear. Trimming stripped 6 bases from V and 3 bases from J, with 9 bases between. Germline V CDR1 and CDR2: MDHEN, SYDVKM. The CDR3 is 12 amino acids. CDR3 bases: TGTGCCAGCAGGATGCCAGACTACGAGCAGTACTTC. It codes for CASRMPDYEQYF.

The chain employs TRBV29-1 and TRBJ2-1; D is unclear. CDR3 size: 14 residues. CDR1 is SQVTM, CDR2 ANQGSEA, per germline. V was pared by 5 bases and J by 2 bases, with 13 bases between. The CDR3 protein is CSVYRGSTYNEQFF. The CDR3 DNA follows: TGCAGCGTTTACAGAGGCTCTACCTACAATGAGCAGTTCTTC.

The chain uses TRBV7-6 and TRBJ2-1; possibly TRBD1 for D (6 bases). Germline values: CDR1 SGHVS, CDR2 FNYEAQ. CDR3 length: 14 amino acids. The V and J ends lost 1 base and 8 bases respectively, with 12 bases between them. CDR3 in amino acids: CASSLEGELDEQFF. CDR3 DNA sequence: TGTGCCAGCAGCTTAGAGGGGGAATTGGATGAGCAGTTCTTC.

This chain connects TRBV15 to TRBJ2-1, with D unresolved. Trimming shortened V by 4 bases and J by 0 bases, and 13 bases separated the two germline ends. Germline-derived CDR1 and CDR2 are LNHNV and YYDKDF (reference sequence). This CDR3 is built from 16 residues. For the CDR3, the DNA is TGTGCCACCAGCACCTCATCTGGTGGCTCCTACAATGAGCAGTTCTTC. Residues: CATSTSSGGSYNEQFF.

The gene calls are TRBV5-1 and TRBJ1-5; no clear D gene. V lost 1 base and J 2 bases, leaving 10 bases between the germline ends. CDR3 length equals 15 residues. CDR1 is SGHRS, CDR2 YFSETQ, per germline. CDR3 in amino acids: CASSLYSDGNQPQHF. CDR3 DNA: TGCGCCAGCAGCTTGTACAGCGACGGCAATCAGCCCCAGCATTTT.

CDR3 residues: CASSTLVGGPTDTQYF. The CDR3 region has the DNA TGCGCCAGCAGCACCCTGGTCGGGGGGCCTACAGATACGCAGTATTTT. V usage is TRBV5-1 and J usage is TRBJ2-3; possible D gene TRBD2, 7 bases. The CDR3 loop spans 16 amino acids. The germline CDR1 and CDR2 sequences are SGHRS and YFSETQ. Trimming cost V 4 bases and J 3 bases, with 18 bases left between them.

The sample holds many counts of this clone. The chain uses TRBV6-1 and TRBJ2-6; D is undetermined. The length of the CDR3 is 15 residues. CDR1 MNHNS and CDR2 SASEGT come from the germline V gene. V was cut by 1 base and J by 0 bases, with 4 bases left in between. This CDR3 is CASSEDSSGANVLTF. The CDR3 region has the DNA TGTGCCAGCAGTGAAGACAGCTCTGGGGCCAACGTCCTGACTTTC.

The CDR3 DNA is TGTGCCAGCAGCTTCCTAGGACCTAACACCGGGGAGCTGTTTTTT. Amino acid sequence: CASSFLGPNTGELFF. The chain combines TRBV5-6 with TRBJ2-2; D not resolved. Trimming took off 2 bases at V and 2 bases at J, with 10 bases between the two ends. The CDR3 spans 15 residues. Germline CDR1 and CDR2: SGHDT and YYEEEE. Complete variable domain (other parts from reference TRBV5-6 and TRBJ2-2): DAGVTQSPTHLIKTRGQQVTLRCSPKSGHDTVSWYQQALGQGPQFIFQYYEEEERQRGNFPDRFSGHQFPNYSSELNVNALLLGDSALYLCASSFLGPNTGELFFGEGSRLTVL.

This clone was detected many times. This chain links TRBV28 with TRBJ2-7; tentatively, D is TRBD1 (5 bases). V was cut by 10 bases and J by 0 bases, with 10 bases left in between. The CDR3 has 12 residues. Germline CDR1 and CDR2: MDHEN and SYDVKM. This chain's CDR3 is CATTQDSYEQYF. Written as DNA, the CDR3 is TGTGCCACCACACAGGACTCCTACGAGCAGTACTTC.

The chain couples TRBV2 to TRBJ2-1; TRBD2 matches 7 bases. Per germline, CDR1 SNHLY and CDR2 FYNNEI. The CDR3 has 13 residues. J was trimmed by 6 bases and V by 8 bases; bases with no gene match: 7. The CDR3 nucleotides read TGTGCCAGCGAAGGACTAGGCGGCAATGAGCAGTTCTTC. Its protein is CASEGLGGNEQFF. The variable domain in full, completed from reference TRBV2 and TRBJ2-1, reads EPEVTQTPSHQVTQMGQEVILRCVPISNHLYFYWYRQILGQKVEFLVSFYNNEISEKSEIFDDQFSVERPDGSNFTLKIRSTKLEDSAMYFCASEGLGGNEQFFGPGTRLTVL.

The chain combines TRBV28 with TRBJ1-1, with 9 positions matching TRBD1. The CDR3 contains 16 residues. Germline CDR1 and CDR2: MDHEN and SYDVKM. With V trimmed by 4 bases and J by 0 bases, 6 bases remained unmatched. CDR3 in DNA: TGTGCCAGCAGTTCCCGGGACAGGGCCCTGAACACTGAAGCTTTCTTT. Translation gives CASSSRDRALNTEAFF.

The chain uses TRBV28 and TRBJ2-1; 10 bases match TRBD2. The ends lost 8 bases at V and 4 bases at J; junction bases unmatched: 20. The CDR3 sequence is 19 residues long. Germline loops: CDR1 MDHEN, CDR2 SYDVKM. CDR3 residues: CASSRASGRSTGLYNEQFF. Here the CDR3 DNA reads TGTGCCAGCTCTCGGGCTAGCGGGAGAAGTACGGGATTATACAATGAGCAGTTCTTC.

V gene TRBV27 combines with J gene TRBJ1-2; TRBD1 matches at 7 bases. The CDR3 length is 16 residues. Germline-derived CDR1 and CDR2 are MNHEY and SMNVEV (reference sequence). J gave up 5 bases and V 2 bases, and 11 bases lay outside the gene matches. CDR3 sequence reads: CASSLKVYSGQYGYTF. CDR3 sequence (DNA): TGTGCCAGCAGTTTAAAGGTTTATTCGGGACAGTATGGCTACACCTTC.

The chain has TRBV19 and TRBJ1-2; D not certain. Per germline, CDR1 LNHDA and CDR2 SQIVND (reference sequence). The length of the CDR3 is 16 residues. Trimming removed 7 bases from V and 8 bases from J, with 26 bases in between. CDR3 region: CASNFVAHRPIAGYTF. CDR3 bases: TGTGCCAGTAACTTTGTGGCCCATAGACCAATCGCGGGCTACACCTTC.

The rearrangement links TRBV7-2 to TRBJ2-2; D could derive from TRBD1 or TRBD2 (6 bases each). Germline CDR1 SGHTA, CDR2 FQGNSA. The CDR3 covers 18 residues. V dropped 1 base and J dropped 3 bases, with 18 bases sitting between them. The CDR3 loop is CASSLDSAGTPYTGELFF. CDR3 bases: TGTGCCAGCAGCTTAGACTCCGCGGGGACACCCTACACCGGGGAGCTGTTTTTT.

This clone has ten or more counts. The V gene is TRBV14, the J gene TRBJ2-7; 9 nucleotides agree with TRBD1. The V gene's germline CDR1 is SGHDN and CDR2 FVKESK. The CDR3 runs 16 residues. The J segment lost 0 bases and the V segment lost 4 bases, leaving 7 bases of the junction unmatched. The CDR3 region is CASSRPGDRASYEQYF. The CDR3 coding sequence is TGTGCCAGCAGCCGACCGGGGGACAGGGCCTCCTACGAGCAGTACTTC.